This record looks at one TCR beta chain sequence and its context. The target antigen is unknown. The data were obtained in a study of OX40 agonist ivuxolimab in advanced cancers. Sequenced by immunoSEQ multiplex PCR; TCRdb stores in-frame clones only, minus some. This table has 95,000 to 150,000 clones, around 92% appearing once. Study conclusions and caveats: Among the lowest peripheral clonal expansion occurred in 0.1-3.0 mg/kg partial responders.

Germline loops: CDR1 SGHKS, CDR2 YYEKEE (reference sequence). The CDR3 runs 13 residues. V was trimmed by 2 bases and J by 7 bases, leaving 12 bases between them. The chain uses TRBV5-5 and TRBJ1-1; the D is unclear. The source of this sequence is an adult with an advanced solid tumor such as melanoma, head and neck, liver or kidney cancer. The specimen comprised CD4+ or CD8+ T cells sorted from blood, sampled in a trial of the OX40 agonist ivuxolimab. The DNA of the CDR3 is TGTGCCAGCAGCTTCATCGGGGATCATGAAGCTTTCTTT. Its protein product is CASSFIGDHEAFF.